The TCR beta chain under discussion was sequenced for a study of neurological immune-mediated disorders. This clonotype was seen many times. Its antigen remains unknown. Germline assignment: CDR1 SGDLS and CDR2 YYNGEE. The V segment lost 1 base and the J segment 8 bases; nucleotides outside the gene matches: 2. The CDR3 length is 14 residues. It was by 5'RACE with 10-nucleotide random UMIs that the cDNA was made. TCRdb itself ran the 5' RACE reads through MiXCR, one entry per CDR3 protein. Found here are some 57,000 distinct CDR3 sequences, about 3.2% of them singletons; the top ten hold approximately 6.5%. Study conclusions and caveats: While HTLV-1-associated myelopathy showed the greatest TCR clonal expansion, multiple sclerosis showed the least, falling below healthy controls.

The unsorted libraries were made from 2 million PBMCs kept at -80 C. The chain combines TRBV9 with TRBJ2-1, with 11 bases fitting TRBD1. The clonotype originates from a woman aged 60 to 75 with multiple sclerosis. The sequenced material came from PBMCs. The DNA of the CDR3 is TGTGCCAGCAGCGTATCGGACAGGGGGCATGAGCAGTTCTTC. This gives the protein CASSVSDRGHEQFF.